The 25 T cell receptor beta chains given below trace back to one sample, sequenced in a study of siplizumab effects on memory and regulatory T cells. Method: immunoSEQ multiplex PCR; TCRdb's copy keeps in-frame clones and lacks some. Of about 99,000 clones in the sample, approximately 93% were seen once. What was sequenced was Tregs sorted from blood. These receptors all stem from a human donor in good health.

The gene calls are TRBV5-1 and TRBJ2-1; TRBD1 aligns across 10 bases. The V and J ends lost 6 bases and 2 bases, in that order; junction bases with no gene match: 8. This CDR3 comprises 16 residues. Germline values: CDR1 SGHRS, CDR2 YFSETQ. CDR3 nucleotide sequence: TGCGCCAGCACCCCGACCGGGACAGGGGCCTACAATGAGCAGTTCTTC. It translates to CASTPTGTGAYNEQFF.

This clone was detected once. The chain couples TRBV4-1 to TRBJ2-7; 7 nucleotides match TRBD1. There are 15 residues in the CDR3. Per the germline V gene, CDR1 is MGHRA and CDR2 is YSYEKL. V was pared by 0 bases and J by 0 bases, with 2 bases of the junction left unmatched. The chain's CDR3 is CASSQEDRTSYEQYF. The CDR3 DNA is TGCGCCAGCAGCCAAGAGGACAGGACCTCCTACGAGCAGTACTTC.

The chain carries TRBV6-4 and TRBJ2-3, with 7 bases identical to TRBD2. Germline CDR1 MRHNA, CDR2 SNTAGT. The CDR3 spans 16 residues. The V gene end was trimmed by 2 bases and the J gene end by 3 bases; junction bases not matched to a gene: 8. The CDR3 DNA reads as TGTGCCAGCAGTGACCTTCCGACTAGCCCGACAGATACGCAGTATTTT. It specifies CASSDLPTSPTDTQYF.

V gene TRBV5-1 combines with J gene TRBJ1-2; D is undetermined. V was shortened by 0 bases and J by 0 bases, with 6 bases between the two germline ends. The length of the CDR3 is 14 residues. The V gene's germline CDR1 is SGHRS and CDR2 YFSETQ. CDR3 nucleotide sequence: TGCGCCAGCAGCTTGGGCTTCCCTAACTATGGCTACACCTTC. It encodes CASSLGFPNYGYTF.

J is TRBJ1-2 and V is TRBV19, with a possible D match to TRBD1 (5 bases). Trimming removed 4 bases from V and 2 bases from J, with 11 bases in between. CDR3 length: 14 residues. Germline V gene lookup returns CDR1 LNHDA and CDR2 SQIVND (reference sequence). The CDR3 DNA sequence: TGTGCCAGTAGTACTCCGGGACGGAACTATGGCTACACCTTC. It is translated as CASSTPGRNYGYTF.

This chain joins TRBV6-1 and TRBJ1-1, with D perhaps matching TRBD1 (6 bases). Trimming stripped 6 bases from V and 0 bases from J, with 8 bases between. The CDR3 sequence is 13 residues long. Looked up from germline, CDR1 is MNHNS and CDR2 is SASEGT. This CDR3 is CASRTGMNTEAFF. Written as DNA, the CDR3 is TGTGCCAGCAGGACAGGAATGAACACTGAAGCTTTCTTT.

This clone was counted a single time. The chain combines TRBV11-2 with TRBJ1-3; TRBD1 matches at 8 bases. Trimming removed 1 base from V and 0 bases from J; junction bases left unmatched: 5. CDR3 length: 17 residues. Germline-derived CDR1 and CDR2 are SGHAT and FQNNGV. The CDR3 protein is CASSLVTGAFSGNTIYF. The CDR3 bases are TGTGCCAGCAGCTTAGTGACAGGGGCCTTCTCTGGAAACACCATATATTTT.

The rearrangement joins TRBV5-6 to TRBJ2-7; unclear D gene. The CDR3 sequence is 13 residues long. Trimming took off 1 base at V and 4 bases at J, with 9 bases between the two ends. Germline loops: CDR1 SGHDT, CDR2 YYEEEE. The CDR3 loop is CASSLFPGYEQYF. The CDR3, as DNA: TGTGCCAGCAGCTTGTTTCCCGGTTACGAGCAGTACTTC.

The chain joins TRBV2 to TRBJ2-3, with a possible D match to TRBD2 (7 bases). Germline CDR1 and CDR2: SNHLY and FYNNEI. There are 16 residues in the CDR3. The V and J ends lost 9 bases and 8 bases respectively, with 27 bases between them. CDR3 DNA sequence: TGTGCCAGTGCGCGGGGGCCCACCTTCCGCACATCTACGCAGTATTTT. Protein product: CASARGPTFRTSTQYF.

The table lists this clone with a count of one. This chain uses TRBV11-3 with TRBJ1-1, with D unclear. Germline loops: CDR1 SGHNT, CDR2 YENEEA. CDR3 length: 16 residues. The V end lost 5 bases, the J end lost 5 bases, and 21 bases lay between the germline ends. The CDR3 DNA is TGTGCCAGCAGCAACGAGGCGGGGTCCGGTGTGACTGAAGCTTTCTTT. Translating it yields CASSNEAGSGVTEAFF.

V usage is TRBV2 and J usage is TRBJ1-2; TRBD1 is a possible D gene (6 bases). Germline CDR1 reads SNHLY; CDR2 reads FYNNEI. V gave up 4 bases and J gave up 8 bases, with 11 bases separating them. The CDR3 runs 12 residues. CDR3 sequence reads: CASSGGARGYTF. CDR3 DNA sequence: TGTGCCAGCAGTGGGGGGGCGCGGGGCTACACCTTC.

CDR3 DNA sequence: TGTGCCAGCAGTTACTCGACCGGGGAGCTGTTTTTT. Amino acids: CASSYSTGELFF. This rearrangement joins TRBV6-6 to TRBJ2-2; D call uncertain. The germline V gene has CDR1 MNHNY and CDR2 SVGAGI (reference sequence). Trimming stripped 0 bases from V and 5 bases from J, with 1 base between. This CDR3 has 12 residues.

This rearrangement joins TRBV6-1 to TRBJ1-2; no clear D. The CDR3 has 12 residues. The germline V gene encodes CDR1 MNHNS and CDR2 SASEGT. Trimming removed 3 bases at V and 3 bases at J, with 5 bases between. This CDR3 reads CASSDGYYGYTF. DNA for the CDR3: TGTGCCAGCAGTGACGGATACTATGGCTACACCTTC.

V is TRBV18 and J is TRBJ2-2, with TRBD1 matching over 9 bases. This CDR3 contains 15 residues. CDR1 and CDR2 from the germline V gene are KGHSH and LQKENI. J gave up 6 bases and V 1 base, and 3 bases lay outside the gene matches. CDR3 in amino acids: CASSPRTGVAGELFF. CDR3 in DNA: TGTGCCAGCTCACCACGGACAGGGGTAGCCGGGGAGCTGTTTTTT.

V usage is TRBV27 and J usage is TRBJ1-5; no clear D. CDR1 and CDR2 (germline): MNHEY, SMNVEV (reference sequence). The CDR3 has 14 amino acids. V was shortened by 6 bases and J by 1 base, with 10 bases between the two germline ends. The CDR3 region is CASRLGASNQPQHF. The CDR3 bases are TGTGCCAGCAGACTGGGAGCAAGCAATCAGCCCCAGCATTTT.

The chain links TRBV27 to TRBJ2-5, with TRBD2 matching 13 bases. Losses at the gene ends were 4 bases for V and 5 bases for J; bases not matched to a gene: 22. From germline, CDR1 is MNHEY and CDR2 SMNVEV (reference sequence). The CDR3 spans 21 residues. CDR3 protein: CASSSRLSPWTSGSSAETQYF. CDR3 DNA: TGTGCCAGCAGTTCCAGGCTATCGCCTTGGACTAGCGGGAGTTCCGCGGAGACCCAGTACTTC.

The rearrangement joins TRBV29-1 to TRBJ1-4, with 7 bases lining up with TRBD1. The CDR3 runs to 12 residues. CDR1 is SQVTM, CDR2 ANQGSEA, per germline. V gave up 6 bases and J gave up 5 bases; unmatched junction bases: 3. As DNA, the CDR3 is TGCAGCGTCGGGACAGAGAATGAAAAACTGTTTTTT. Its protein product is CSVGTENEKLFF.

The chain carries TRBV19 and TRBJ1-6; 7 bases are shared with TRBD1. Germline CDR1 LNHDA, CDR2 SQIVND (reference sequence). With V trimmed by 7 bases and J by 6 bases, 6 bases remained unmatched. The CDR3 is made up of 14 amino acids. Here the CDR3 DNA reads TGTGCCAGTACCACCGGACAGGCTAATTCACCCCTCCACTTT. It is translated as CASTTGQANSPLHF. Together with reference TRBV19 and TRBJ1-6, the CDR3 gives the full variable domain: DGGITQSPKYLFRKEGQNVTLSCEQNLNHDAMYWYRQDPGQGLRLIYYSQIVNDFQKGDIAEGYSVSREKKESFPLTVTSAQKNPTAFYLCASTTGQANSPLHFGNGTRLTVT.

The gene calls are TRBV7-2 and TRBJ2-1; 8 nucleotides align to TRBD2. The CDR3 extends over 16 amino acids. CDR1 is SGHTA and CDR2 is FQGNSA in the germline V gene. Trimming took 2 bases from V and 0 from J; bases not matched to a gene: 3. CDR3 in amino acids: CASSLPGLASYNEQFF. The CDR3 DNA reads TGTGCCAGCAGCTTACCCGGACTAGCCTCCTACAATGAGCAGTTCTTC.

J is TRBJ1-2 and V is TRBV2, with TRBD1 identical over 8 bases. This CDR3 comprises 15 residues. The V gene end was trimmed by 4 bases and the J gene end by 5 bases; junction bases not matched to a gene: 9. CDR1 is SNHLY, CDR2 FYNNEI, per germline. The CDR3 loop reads CASSVGGQEGYGYTF. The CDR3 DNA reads TGTGCCAGCAGTGTGGGGGGACAGGAAGGTTATGGCTACACCTTC.

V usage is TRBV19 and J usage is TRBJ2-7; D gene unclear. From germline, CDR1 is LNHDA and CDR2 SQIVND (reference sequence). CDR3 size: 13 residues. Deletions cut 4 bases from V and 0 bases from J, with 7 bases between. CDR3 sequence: CASSTVLSYEQYF. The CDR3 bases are TGTGCCAGTAGTACGGTCCTCTCCTACGAGCAGTACTTC.

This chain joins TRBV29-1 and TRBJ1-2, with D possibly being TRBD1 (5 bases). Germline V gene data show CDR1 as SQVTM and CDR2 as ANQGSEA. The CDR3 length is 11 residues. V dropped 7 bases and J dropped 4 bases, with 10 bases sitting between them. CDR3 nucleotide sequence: TGCAGCGAGGGGACCGTCTATGGCTACACCTTC. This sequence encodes CSEGTVYGYTF.

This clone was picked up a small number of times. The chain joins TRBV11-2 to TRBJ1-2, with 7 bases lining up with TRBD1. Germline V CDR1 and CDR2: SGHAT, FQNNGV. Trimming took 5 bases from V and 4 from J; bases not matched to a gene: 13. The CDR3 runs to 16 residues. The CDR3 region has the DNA TGTGCCAGCAGCCGAACGAGGGGACAGACGTCCTATGGCTACACCTTC. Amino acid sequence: CASSRTRGQTSYGYTF.

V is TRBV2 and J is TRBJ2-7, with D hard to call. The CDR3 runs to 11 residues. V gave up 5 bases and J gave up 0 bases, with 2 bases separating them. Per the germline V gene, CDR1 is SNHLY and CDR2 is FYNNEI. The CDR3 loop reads CASSYSYEQYF. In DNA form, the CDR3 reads TGTGCCAGCAGTTACTCCTACGAGCAGTACTTC.

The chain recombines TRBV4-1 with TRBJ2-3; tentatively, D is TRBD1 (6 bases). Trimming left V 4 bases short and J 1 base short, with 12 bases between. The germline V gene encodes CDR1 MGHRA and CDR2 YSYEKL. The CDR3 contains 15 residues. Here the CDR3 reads CASSRGPAGTDTQYF. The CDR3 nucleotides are TGCGCCAGCAGCCGGGGGCCGGCAGGCACAGATACGCAGTATTTT.